Below are 13 T cell receptor beta chains sequenced from a single sample in a study of shared clonotypes between healthy human individuals. TCRdb keeps only in-frame clones here, not all; method: immunoSEQ multiplex PCR. The sample shows hundreds of thousands of clones, 90% to 95% of them seen only once. Positively selected for CCR7, the CD45RO-negative cells used as naive CD8 cells excluded terminally differentiated effector memory CD45RA+ cells. Sequenced input: naive CD8+ T cells sorted from blood. These receptors originate from a young man in good health.

The CDR3 spells CASGRVGANVLTF. The CDR3 region has the DNA TGTGCCTCGGGGAGGGTAGGGGCCAACGTCCTGACTTTC. The chain recombines TRBV30 with TRBJ2-6; 7 nucleotides match TRBD2. V was pared by 7 bases and J by 4 bases, with 4 bases of the junction left unmatched. The CDR3 loop spans 13 amino acids. Germline V gene sequence: CDR1 GTSNPN, CDR2 SVGIG (reference sequence).

This chain joins TRBV7-6 and TRBJ1-3, with D perhaps TRBD1 (5 bases). The CDR3 length is 16 residues. Germline V lookup: CDR1 SGHVS, CDR2 FNYEAQ. Trimming stripped 5 bases from V and 0 bases from J, with 14 bases between. CDR3 amino acids: CASSEGAKTSGNTIYF. DNA for the CDR3: TGTGCCAGCAGCGAAGGGGCAAAAACCTCTGGAAACACCATATATTTT.

V and J are TRBV6-6 and TRBJ2-7; maybe TRBD2 (6 bases). V was clipped by 0 bases and J by 7 bases, with 16 bases between them. This CDR3 contains 15 residues. Per the germline V gene, CDR1 is MNHNY and CDR2 is SVGAGI (reference sequence). CDR3 region: CASSYSADPGGEQYF. CDR3 sequence (DNA): TGTGCCAGCAGTTACTCGGCTGATCCCGGGGGAGAGCAGTACTTC.

This chain joins TRBV10-1 and TRBJ2-2, with D possibly TRBD2 on 6 matching bases. This CDR3 spans 16 amino acids. Germline loops: CDR1 WNHNN, CDR2 SYGVQD (reference sequence). The germline V and J ends were trimmed by 3 bases and 5 bases, with 16 bases remaining between them. CDR3 loop: CASSEAGSIGTGELFF. The CDR3 nucleotides read TGCGCCAGCAGTGAAGCCGGGAGTATCGGAACCGGGGAGCTGTTTTTT.

The chain uses TRBV6-6 and TRBJ2-1; 7 bases align to TRBD2. The germline V gene has CDR1 MNHNY and CDR2 SVGAGI (reference sequence). V lost 0 bases and J lost 4; bases outside the gene matches: 6. The CDR3 has 16 residues. The CDR3 DNA is TGTGCCAGCAGTTACTCGGGGGGGTACCTATACAATGAGCAGTTCTTC. This translates into CASSYSGGYLYNEQFF.

The chain has TRBV18 and TRBJ2-5, with TRBD1 matching 7 bases. Trimming removed 4 bases from V and 0 bases from J; junction bases left unmatched: 2. This CDR3 has 14 amino acids. CDR1 is KGHSH, CDR2 LQKENI, per germline. This CDR3 reads CASSRQGDQETQYF. CDR3 in DNA: TGTGCCAGCTCACGGCAGGGGGACCAAGAGACCCAGTACTTC.

With regard to this clone: Mismatch with germline at one junction end may stem from a read error. The genes are TRBV4-2 and TRBJ2-7; no definite D call. CDR3 size: 13 residues. Per the germline V gene, CDR1 is LGHNA and CDR2 is YNFKEQ. The CDR3 bases are TGTGCCAGCAGCCAAGACCGCTCCCACGAGCAGTACTTC. It codes for CASSQDRSHEQYF.

On this clone: Within the sample, other DNA sequences also encode this same CDR3. This sequence joins TRBV28 and TRBJ2-7; weak D call: TRBD2 (6 bases). Germline values: CDR1 MDHEN, CDR2 SYDVKM. The length of the CDR3 is 12 residues. Trimming stripped 3 bases from V and 5 bases from J, with 8 bases between. CDR3 in amino acids: CASSLRGDEQYF. Written as DNA, the CDR3 is TGTGCCAGCAGTTTGCGGGGTGACGAGCAGTACTTC.

V and J are TRBV10-3 and TRBJ2-7; no definite D call. CDR3 length: 13 amino acids. Germline-derived CDR1 and CDR2 are ENHRY and SYGVKD. The V end lost 3 bases, the J end lost 3 bases, and 9 bases lay between the germline ends. Here the CDR3 reads CAISDGVNYEQYF. CDR3 nucleotides: TGTGCCATCAGTGATGGAGTAAACTACGAGCAGTACTTC.

The rearrangement uses TRBV4-1 and TRBJ2-7; 7 nucleotides line up with TRBD2. Germline V gene data show CDR1 as MGHRA and CDR2 as YSYEKL. The CDR3 is 15 residues long. V lost 4 bases, J lost 4 bases, and 10 bases stayed unmatched. The CDR3 sequence is CASSPRWGGSYEQYF. The DNA of the CDR3 is TGCGCCAGCAGCCCCCGTTGGGGGGGGAGTTACGAGCAGTACTTC.

The chain has TRBV5-6 and TRBJ1-4; D not certain. The germline gives CDR1 SGHDT, CDR2 YYEEEE. CDR3 length: 14 residues. Trimming shortened V by 0 bases and J by 7 bases, and 10 bases separated the two germline ends. CDR3 amino acids: CASSLGGGPEKLFF. CDR3 nucleotides: TGTGCCAGCAGCTTGGGGGGAGGCCCTGAAAAACTGTTTTTT.

The gene calls are TRBV13 and TRBJ2-1, with D uncertain. The CDR3 spans 13 residues. V shed 3 bases and J shed 10 bases, with 13 bases lying between them. In germline, CDR1 is PRHDT, CDR2 FYEKMQ (reference sequence). The CDR3 spells CASSFPGRLEQFF. In DNA, the CDR3 is TGTGCCAGCAGCTTCCCCGGGCGCCTCGAGCAGTTCTTC.

The V call is TRBV27, the J call TRBJ2-1; TRBD2 might be the D (6 bases). This CDR3 contains 13 residues. Germline V gene data show CDR1 as MNHEY and CDR2 as SMNVEV (reference sequence). The germline V and J ends were trimmed by 6 bases and 4 bases, with 10 bases remaining between them. The CDR3 spells CASRTGVYNEQFF. CDR3 coding DNA: TGTGCCAGCAGAACGGGAGTATACAATGAGCAGTTCTTC.